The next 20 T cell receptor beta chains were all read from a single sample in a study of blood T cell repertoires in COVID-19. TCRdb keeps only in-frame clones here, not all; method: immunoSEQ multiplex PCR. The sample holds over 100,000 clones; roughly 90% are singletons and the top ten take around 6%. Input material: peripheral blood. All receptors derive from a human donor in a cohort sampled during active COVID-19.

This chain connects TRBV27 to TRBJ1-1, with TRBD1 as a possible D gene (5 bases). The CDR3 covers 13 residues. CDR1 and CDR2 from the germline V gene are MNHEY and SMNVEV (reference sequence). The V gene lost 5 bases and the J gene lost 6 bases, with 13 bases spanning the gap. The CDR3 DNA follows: TGTGCCAGCAGTCGGGGGGTGGTCTCTGAAGCTTTCTTT. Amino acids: CASSRGVVSEAFF.

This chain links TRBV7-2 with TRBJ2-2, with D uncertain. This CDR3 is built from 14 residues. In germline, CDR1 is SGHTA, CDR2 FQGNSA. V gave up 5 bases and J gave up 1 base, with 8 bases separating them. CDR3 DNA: TGTGCCAGCAGCCCCGTGAGGAACACCGGGGAGCTGTTTTTT. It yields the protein CASSPVRNTGELFF. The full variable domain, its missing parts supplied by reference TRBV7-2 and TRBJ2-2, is GAGVSQSPSNKVTEKGKDVELRCDPISGHTALYWYRQSLGQGLEFLIYFQGNSAPDKSGLPSDRFSAERTGGSVSTLTIQRTQQEDSAVYLCASSPVRNTGELFFGEGSRLTVL.

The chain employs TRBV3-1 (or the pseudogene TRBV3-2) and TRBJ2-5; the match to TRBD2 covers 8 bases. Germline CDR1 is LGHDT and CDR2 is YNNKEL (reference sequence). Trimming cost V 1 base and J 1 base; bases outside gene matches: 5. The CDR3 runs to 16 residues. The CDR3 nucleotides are TGTGCCAGCAGCCAAGTGAGTAGCGGGACCCAAGAGACCCAGTACTTC. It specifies CASSQVSSGTQETQYF.

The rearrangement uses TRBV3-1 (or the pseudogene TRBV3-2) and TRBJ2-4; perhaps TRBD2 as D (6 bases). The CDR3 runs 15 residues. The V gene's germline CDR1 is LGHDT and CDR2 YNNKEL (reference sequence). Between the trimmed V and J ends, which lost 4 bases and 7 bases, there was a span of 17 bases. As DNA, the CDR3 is TGTGCCAGCAGCCCCTCATGGATCCGGGGGAACATTCAGTACTTC. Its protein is CASSPSWIRGNIQYF.

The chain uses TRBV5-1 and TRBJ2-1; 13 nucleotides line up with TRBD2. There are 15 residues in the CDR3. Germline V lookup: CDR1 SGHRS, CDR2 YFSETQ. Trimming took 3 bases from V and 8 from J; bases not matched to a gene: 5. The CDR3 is CASSSGTSGVDEQFF. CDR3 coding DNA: TGCGCCAGCAGCTCCGGGACTAGCGGGGTGGATGAGCAGTTCTTC.

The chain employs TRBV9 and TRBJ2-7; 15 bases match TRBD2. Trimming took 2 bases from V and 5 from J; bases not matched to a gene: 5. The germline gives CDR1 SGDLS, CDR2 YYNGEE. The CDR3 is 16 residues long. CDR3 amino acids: CASSVGTSGGFNEQYF. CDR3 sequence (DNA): TGTGCCAGCAGCGTGGGGACTAGCGGGGGGTTTAACGAGCAGTACTTC.

CDR3 amino acids: CASSSVNYGYTF. The DNA of the CDR3 is TGTGCCAGCAGTTCAGTTAACTATGGCTACACCTTC. The J gene is TRBJ1-2, the V gene TRBV27, with no clear D. The CDR3 is 12 residues long. From germline, CDR1 is MNHEY and CDR2 SMNVEV (reference sequence). Trimming pared 4 bases from V and 1 base from J, leaving 4 bases between.

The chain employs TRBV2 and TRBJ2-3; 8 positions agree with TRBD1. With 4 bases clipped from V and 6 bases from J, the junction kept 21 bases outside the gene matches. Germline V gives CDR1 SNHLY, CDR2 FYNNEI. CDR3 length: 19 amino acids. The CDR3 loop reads CASSAPGQGGLGVLDTQYF. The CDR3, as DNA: TGTGCCAGCAGTGCCCCCGGACAGGGCGGGCTAGGGGTTTTGGATACGCAGTATTTT.

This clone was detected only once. The CDR3 DNA follows: TGTGCCAGCAGTTCCCCCTCAGGCGGGAGATGGTACTTC. Translating it yields CASSSPSGGRWYF. The V call is TRBV28, the J call TRBJ2-7; 7 nucleotides agree with TRBD2. CDR1 and CDR2 (germline): MDHEN, SYDVKM. There are 13 residues in the CDR3. Trimming cost V 4 bases and J 12 bases; bases outside gene matches: 12.

For the CDR3, the DNA is TGTGCCAGCAGCTTTGAGGGAACCGGGGAGCTGTTTTTT. Its protein is CASSFEGTGELFF. V gene TRBV5-6 combines with J gene TRBJ2-2; D is perhaps TRBD2 (5 bases). The CDR3 contains 13 residues. From germline, CDR1 is SGHDT and CDR2 YYEEEE. Trimming cost V 2 bases and J 5 bases, with 7 bases left between them. Full variable domain (missing parts from reference TRBV5-6 and TRBJ2-2): DAGVTQSPTHLIKTRGQQVTLRCSPKSGHDTVSWYQQALGQGPQFIFQYYEEEERQRGNFPDRFSGHQFPNYSSELNVNALLLGDSALYLCASSFEGTGELFFGEGSRLTVL.

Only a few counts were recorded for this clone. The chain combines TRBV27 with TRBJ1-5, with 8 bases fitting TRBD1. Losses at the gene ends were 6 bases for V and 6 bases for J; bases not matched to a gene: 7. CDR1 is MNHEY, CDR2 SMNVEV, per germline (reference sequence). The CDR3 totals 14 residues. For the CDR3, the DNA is TGTGCCAGCAGACTTCAGGGGGCGGCTCAGCCCCAGCATTTT. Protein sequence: CASRLQGAAQPQHF.

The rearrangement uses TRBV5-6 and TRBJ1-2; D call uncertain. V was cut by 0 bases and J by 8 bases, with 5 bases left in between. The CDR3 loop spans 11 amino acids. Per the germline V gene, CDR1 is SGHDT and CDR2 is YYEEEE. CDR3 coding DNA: TGTGCCAGCAGCTTGGGTCCGGGCTACACCTTC. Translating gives CASSLGPGYTF.

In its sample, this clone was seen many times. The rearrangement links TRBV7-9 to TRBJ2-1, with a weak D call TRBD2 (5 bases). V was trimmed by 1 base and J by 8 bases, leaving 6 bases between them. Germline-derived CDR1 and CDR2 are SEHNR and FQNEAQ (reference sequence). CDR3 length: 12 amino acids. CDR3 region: CASSLEGDEQFF. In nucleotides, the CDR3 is TGTGCCAGCAGCTTAGAGGGAGATGAGCAGTTCTTC.

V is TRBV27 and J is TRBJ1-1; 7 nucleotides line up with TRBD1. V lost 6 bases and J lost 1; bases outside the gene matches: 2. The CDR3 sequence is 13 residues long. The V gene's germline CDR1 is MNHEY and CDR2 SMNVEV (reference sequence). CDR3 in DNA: TGTGCCAGCAGCAGGGACAGGAACACTGAAGCTTTCTTT. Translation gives CASSRDRNTEAFF.

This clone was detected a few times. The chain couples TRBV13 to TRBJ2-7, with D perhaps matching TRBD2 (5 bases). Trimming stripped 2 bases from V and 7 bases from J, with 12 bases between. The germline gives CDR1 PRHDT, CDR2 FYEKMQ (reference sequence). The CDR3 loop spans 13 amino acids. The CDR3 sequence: CASSLSGYGEQYF. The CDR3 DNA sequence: TGTGCCAGCAGCTTATCGGGGTACGGGGAGCAGTACTTC. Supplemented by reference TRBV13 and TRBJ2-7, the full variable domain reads AAGVIQSPRHLIKEKRETATLKCYPIPRHDTVYWYQQGPGQDPQFLISFYEKMQSDKGSIPDRFSAQQFSDYHSELNMSSLELGDSALYFCASSLSGYGEQYFGPGTRLTVT.

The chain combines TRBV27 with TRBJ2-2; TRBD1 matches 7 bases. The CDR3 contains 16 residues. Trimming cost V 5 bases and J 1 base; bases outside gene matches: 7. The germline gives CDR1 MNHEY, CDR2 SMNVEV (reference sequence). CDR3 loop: CASSAFGTVNTGELFF. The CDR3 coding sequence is TGTGCCAGCAGTGCGTTTGGGACAGTGAACACCGGGGAGCTGTTTTTT.

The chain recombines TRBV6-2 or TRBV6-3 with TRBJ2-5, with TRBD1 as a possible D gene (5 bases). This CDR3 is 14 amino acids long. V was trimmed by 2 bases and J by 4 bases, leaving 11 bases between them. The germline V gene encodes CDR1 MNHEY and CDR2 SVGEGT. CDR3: CASSYRGTRETQYF. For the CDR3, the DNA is TGTGCCAGCAGTTACAGGGGTACGCGAGAGACCCAGTACTTC.

CDR3 coding DNA: TGTGCCAGCAGAGGGACTAGCGACACCGGGGAGCTGTTTTTT. It specifies CASRGTSDTGELFF. The rearrangement uses TRBV6-5 and TRBJ2-2; 10 bases map to TRBD2. Trimming cost V 6 bases and J 3 bases; bases outside gene matches: 1. Germline CDR1 reads MNHEY; CDR2 reads SVGAGI. The length of the CDR3 is 14 residues.

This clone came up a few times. CDR3 protein: CASSAQGDQPQHF. CDR3 DNA: TGCGCCAGCAGCGCACAGGGAGATCAGCCCCAGCATTTT. The chain is built from TRBV5-1 and TRBJ1-5; weak D call: TRBD1 (6 bases). Deletions cut 4 bases from V and 5 bases from J, with 10 bases between. CDR3 length: 13 amino acids. In germline, CDR1 is SGHRS, CDR2 YFSETQ.

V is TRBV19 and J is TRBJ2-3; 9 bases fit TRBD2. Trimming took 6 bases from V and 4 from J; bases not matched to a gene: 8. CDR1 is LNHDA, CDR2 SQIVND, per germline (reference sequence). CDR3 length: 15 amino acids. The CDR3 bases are TGTGCCAGTAGGCGGACTAGCGAGGATCCAGATACGCAGTATTTT. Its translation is CASRRTSEDPDTQYF.